What follows are 26 T cell receptor beta chains derived from one specimen sequenced in a study of tumor-infiltrating lymphocytes in primary liver carcinoma. TCR beta cDNA was made from approximately 500 ng total RNA with a constant-region primer. A slightly modified ARM-PCR protocol with three nested multiplex PCR rounds produced these TCR beta libraries. The two initial PCR rounds, approximately 10 cycles each, used TRBV1-TRBV30 forward and C-beta reverse primers. TCRdb reprocessed the multiplex PCR reads via MiXCR and lists one record per CDR3 protein. The sample records around 81,000 distinct CDR3 sequences, roughly two thirds being singletons. Taking about 17-32 mg of unsorted bulk tissue, the authors co-extracted RNA and DNA. Source material: liver tumor tissue from sampling region 4. Stated subset: tumor region T4, right-lateral pole. These receptor sequences come from a woman aged 55 to 70 with primary liver carcinoma and hepatitis B virus infection.

For this clonotype: With a much larger clone just one base away, this may be a read error. J is TRBJ1-4 and V is TRBV18, with a tentative D call TRBD1 (6 bases). Per the germline V gene, CDR1 is KGHSH and CDR2 is LQKENI. This CDR3 is 19 amino acids long. The DNA of the CDR3 is TGTGTCAGCTCACCAAGGACAGCGCTTGATTACGCAACTAATGAAAAACTGTTTTTT. Encoded protein: CVSSPRTALDYATNEKLFF.

This clonotype ranks as large. This rearrangement joins TRBV11-3 to TRBJ2-7, with 7 bases that match TRBD2. This CDR3 region has 14 residues. Looked up from germline, CDR1 is SGHNT and CDR2 is YENEEA. Trimming at V came to 2 bases and at J to 5 bases, leaving 6 bases not matched to a gene. CDR3 sequence reads: CASSLSGREHEQYF. The CDR3 DNA reads TGTGCCAGCAGCTTAAGCGGGCGGGAGCACGAGCAGTACTTC.

Comments on this clonotype: Its ends do not fully match the called genes, so a read error is possible. The chain employs TRBV6-5 and TRBJ2-7; D may be TRBD1 or TRBD2 (5 bases each). This CDR3 region has 16 residues. Germline assignment: CDR1 MNHEY and CDR2 SVGAGI. The CDR3 DNA is TGTGCCAGCAGACCGACCCCGGGACGAGAGTCGTACGAGCGGTACTTC. This gives the protein CASRPTPGRESYERYF.

This clonotype was detected ten times or more. V is TRBV12-3 or TRBV12-4 and J is TRBJ2-7; 10 bases are a match to TRBD1. The CDR3 is 14 amino acids. V shed 5 bases, J shed 2 bases, and the junction held 3 bases outside the gene matches. The chain's CDR3 is CASSPGQGAYEQYF. The CDR3 DNA is TGTGCCAGCAGTCCCGGACAGGGGGCCTACGAGCAGTACTTC.

Worth noting for this clonotype: A junction boundary mismatches the germline segment, possibly from a read error. The rearrangement links TRBV5-1 to TRBJ2-5; no clear D. Germline V lookup: CDR1 SGHRS, CDR2 YFSETQ. This CDR3 region has 12 residues. The CDR3 region is CASSPNQETQLF. Here the CDR3 DNA reads TGCGCCAGCAGTCCCAACCAAGAGACCCAGCTCTTC.

This rearrangement joins TRBV11-3 to TRBJ2-1; 8 bases match TRBD2. The CDR3 is made up of 14 amino acids. The germline CDR1 and CDR2 sequences are SGHNT and YENEEA. V lost 8 bases to trimming and J lost 5 bases; unmatched junction nucleotides: 8. The CDR3 sequence: CASPRGSGNNEQFF. CDR3 sequence (DNA): TGTGCCAGCCCCCGGGGTAGCGGGAACAATGAGCAGTTCTTC.

A remark on this clonotype: Since no conserved phenylalanine or tryptophan closes the CDR3, a read error is the likely cause. The limits of the CDR3 on the DNA are not certain, so only TCRdb's listed CDR3 is given. The rearrangement joins TRBV29-1 to TRBJ1-2. From germline, CDR1 is SQVTM and CDR2 ANQGSEA. The CDR3 length is 13 residues, termini included. The CDR3 is CRVVSETAYGYIS.

In regard to this clonotype: A junction end diverges from the germline sequence, so it may reflect a read error. This rearrangement joins TRBV4-2 to TRBJ2-7; D is unclear. The CDR3 runs 15 residues. CDR1 LGHNA and CDR2 YNFKEQ come from the germline V gene. CDR3 region: CVSSQDHGTSYEQYF. CDR3 sequence (DNA): TGTGTCAGCAGCCAAGATCATGGCACCTCCTACGAGCAGTATTTC.

With regard to this clonotype: The conserved phenylalanine or tryptophan normally closing the CDR3 is absent here, so this likely arose from a read error. The rearrangement joins TRBV5-4 to TRBJ1-1; D not certain. Trimming cost V 2 bases and J 3 bases, with 14 bases left between them. Germline CDR1 SGHNT, CDR2 YYREEE (reference sequence). This CDR3 contains 15 residues. The CDR3 region is CASSFITLGDTEAFI. CDR3 DNA sequence: TGTGCCAGCAGCTTTATTACTTTGGGTGACACTGAAGCTTTCATT.

For this clonotype: Here the CDR3 omits its conserved ending phenylalanine or tryptophan, so a read error is the likely source. The J gene is TRBJ1-1, the V gene TRBV11-2; TRBD1 is a possible D gene (6 bases). The V gene's germline CDR1 is SGHAT and CDR2 FQNNGV. CDR3 length equals 18 residues. DNA of the CDR3: TGTGCCAGCAGCTTACATGCCCGGGGGGCCTTGAGGAACACTGAGGCTTTCATT. Translating gives CASSLHARGALRNTEAFI.

Points on this clonotype: Its ends do not fully match the called genes, so a read error is possible. The chain has TRBV5-6 and TRBJ2-4; D is ambiguous. Germline assignment: CDR1 SGHDT and CDR2 YYEEEE. The CDR3 runs 14 residues. This CDR3 is CTSSSLHTKNIQYF. The CDR3 DNA follows: TGTACCAGCAGCTCGCTGCACACCAAAAACATTCAGTACTTC.

The rearrangement joins TRBV29-1 to TRBJ2-5, with a weak D call TRBD1 (6 bases). Trimming shortened V by 1 base and J by 4 bases, and 16 bases separated the two germline ends. Per germline, CDR1 SQVTM and CDR2 ANQGSEA. CDR3 length equals 15 residues. Written as DNA, the CDR3 is TGCAGCGTTGAAGGTTCCGCAGGGGAACGAGAGACCCAGTACTTC. Residues: CSVEGSAGERETQYF.

This clonotype was recorded at least ten times. This chain's CDR3 is CASSLSSNTEAFF. The CDR3 bases are TGTGCCAGCAGCTTATCCTCGAACACTGAAGCTTTCTTT. The chain is built from TRBV7-3 and TRBJ1-1; D gene uncertain. The CDR3 is 13 amino acids. Germline-derived CDR1 and CDR2 are SGHTA and FQGTGA. V was trimmed by 2 bases and J by 1 base, leaving 5 bases between them.

The chain has TRBV11-3 and TRBJ1-4, with D tentatively TRBD1 (6 bases). Deletions cut 8 bases from V and 3 bases from J, with 13 bases between. Germline lookup yields CDR1 SGHNT and CDR2 YENEEA. CDR3 length equals 14 residues. DNA for the CDR3: TGTGCCAGCTGCGTCAAGGGGGCTAATGAAAAACTGTTTTTT. As protein: CASCVKGANEKLFF.

This clonotype was seen ten or more times. The genes are TRBV28 and TRBJ2-4; weak D call: TRBD2 (7 bases). Germline values: CDR1 MDHEN, CDR2 SYDVKM. The V end was cut by 7 bases, the J end by 0 bases, with 10 bases between. This CDR3 spans 14 amino acids. The DNA of the CDR3 is TGTGCCAGCATCGGGGGGCTAGCCAAAAACATTCAGTACTTC. Translated: CASIGGLAKNIQYF.

This clonotype was detected ten times or more. V is TRBV4-1 and J is TRBJ2-3, with 10 nucleotides matching TRBD2. Germline CDR1 MGHRA, CDR2 YSYEKL. The V segment lost 0 bases and the J segment 3 bases; nucleotides outside the gene matches: 6. CDR3 size: 17 residues. The DNA for the CDR3 is TGCGCCAGCAGCCAAGAGGGAAGCGGGAGGGCGACAGATACGCAGTATTTT. It yields the protein CASSQEGSGRATDTQYF.

V gene TRBV28 combines with J gene TRBJ1-1; possible D gene TRBD1, 5 bases. The germline V and J ends were trimmed by 5 bases and 1 base, with 14 bases remaining between them. The CDR3 sequence is 15 residues long. Germline V CDR1 and CDR2: MDHEN, SYDVKM. The CDR3 region is CASSPQGHRNTEAFF. The CDR3, as DNA: TGTGCCAGCAGTCCCCAAGGACACAGGAACACTGAAGCTTTCTTT.

This chain joins TRBV10-1 and TRBJ2-3, with D maybe TRBD2 (6 bases). Looked up from germline, CDR1 is WNHNN and CDR2 is SYGVQD (reference sequence). The CDR3 is made up of 18 amino acids. The germline V and J ends were trimmed by 9 bases and 2 bases, with 27 bases remaining between them. The CDR3: CARRILGPTSGFTDTQYF. The DNA of the CDR3 is TGCGCCAGGAGAATTCTAGGCCCGACTAGTGGATTCACAGATACGCAGTATTTT.

About this clonotype: Compared with germline, one end of the junction differs, possibly owing to a read error. The chain has TRBV30 and TRBJ2-1, with D maybe TRBD1 (5 bases). The CDR3 is made up of 13 amino acids. Germline V CDR1 and CDR2: GTSNPN, SVGIG (reference sequence). The CDR3 DNA reads as TGTGCCTTGAGTACCCTAAGGGGAAATGAGCAGTTCTTC. This gives the protein CALSTLRGNEQFF.

On this clonotype itself: Being one base from a much bigger clone, this may be a read error. This chain joins TRBV5-1 and TRBJ1-4; D is unresolved. Germline CDR1 reads SGHRS; CDR2 reads YFSETQ. V was pared by 0 bases and J by 0 bases, with 6 bases between. This CDR3 is built from 15 residues. The CDR3 DNA follows: TGCGCCAGCAGCTTGGGACACACAACTAATGAAAAACTGTTTTTT. Translated: CASSLGHTTNEKLFF. Drawing the rest from reference TRBV5-1 and TRBJ1-4, the complete variable domain is KAGVTQTPRYLIKTRGQQVTLSCSPISGHRSVSWYQQTPGQGLQFLFEYFSETQRNKGNFPGRFSGRQFSNSRSEMNVSTLELGDSALYLCASSLGHTTNEKLFFGSGTQLSVL.

In its sample, this clonotype was seen a few times. Because it lacks the conserved phenylalanine or tryptophan at the end, this CDR3 is likely a read error. This chain joins TRBV7-9 and TRBJ2-7, with D possibly being TRBD1 (6 bases). Germline V CDR1 and CDR2: SEHNR, FQNEAQ (reference sequence). V gave up 8 bases and J gave up 5 bases, with 16 bases separating them. The length of the CDR3 is 13 residues. CDR3 sequence reads: CASSCGRDNEQYY. Written as DNA, the CDR3 is TGTGCCAGCTCCTGTGGCAGGGACAACGAGCAGTACTAC.

To note about this clonotype: The junction shows a germline mismatch at one end, possibly a read error. This sequence joins TRBV11-2 and TRBJ2-1; TRBD2 aligns across 11 bases. CDR1 and CDR2 (germline): SGHAT, FQNNGV. The CDR3 spans 16 residues. CDR3 amino acids: CASSRWTSGFENEQFF. The CDR3 coding sequence is TGCGCCAGCAGTCGGTGGACTAGCGGGTTTGAAAATGAGCAGTTCTTC.

The V gene is TRBV11-3, the J gene TRBJ2-1; 10 bases map to TRBD2. The CDR3 consists of 16 residues. Looked up from germline, CDR1 is SGHNT and CDR2 is YENEEA. The V and J ends lost 5 bases and 7 bases, in that order; junction bases with no gene match: 11. Here the CDR3 DNA reads TGTGCCAGCAGCCCCCCGGGGACTAGCGTACGGAATGAGCAGTTCTTC. Encoded protein: CASSPPGTSVRNEQFF. Drawing the rest from reference TRBV11-3 and TRBJ2-1, the complete variable domain is EAGVVQSPRYKIIEKKQPVAFWCNPISGHNTLYWYLQNLGQGPELLIRYENEEAVDDSQLPKDRFSAERLKGVDSTLKIQPAELGDSAVYLCASSPPGTSVRNEQFFGPGTRLTVL.

V and J are TRBV11-3 and TRBJ2-3; possible D gene TRBD1, 6 bases. Germline V gene sequence: CDR1 SGHNT, CDR2 YENEEA. The CDR3 consists of 15 residues. The DNA for the CDR3 is TGTGCTGGCAGCTTAGTGCCAGGGGGCACAGATACGCAGTATTTT. Its translation is CAGSLVPGGTDTQYF.

The chain couples TRBV4-2 to TRBJ2-3, with unresolved D. V was trimmed by 4 bases and J by 1 base, leaving 18 bases between them. The CDR3 totals 17 residues. Germline CDR1 and CDR2: LGHNA and YNFKEQ. CDR3 amino acids: CASSPWTGSGGTDTQYF. The CDR3 DNA reads as TGTGCCAGCAGCCCTTGGACCGGGTCAGGAGGCACAGATACGCAGTATTTT.

CDR3 loop: CASNLTGGDPYEQYF. The CDR3 DNA is TGTGCCAGCAACCTAACGGGGGGGGATCCCTACGAGCAGTACTTC. The J gene is TRBJ2-7, the V gene TRBV6-1; 8 bases line up with TRBD2. This CDR3 has 15 residues. V shed 7 bases and J 2 bases; nucleotides not matched to a gene: 10. Germline CDR1 and CDR2: MNHNS and SASEGT.